Following are 3 T cell receptor beta chains from one sample sequenced in a study of early T cells in non-severe SARS-CoV-2 infection. TCRdb fed the 5' RACE reads into MiXCR, producing one record per CDR3 protein. The data contain 100,000 to 120,000 distinct CDR3 sequences, around 13% of them seen just once; the ten biggest clones take up approximately 3.8%. The specimen was whole blood, collected at baseline. These receptors were collected from an adult who was a healthcare worker with PCR-confirmed SARS-CoV-2 infection or an uninfected control (not recorded which).

This clonotype was counted a few times. The chain has TRBV5-1 and TRBJ2-7, with D possibly TRBD1 on 5 matching bases. The V gene's germline CDR1 is SGHRS and CDR2 YFSETQ. Trimming left V 0 bases short and J 0 bases short, with 10 bases between. The CDR3 contains 15 residues. CDR3 bases: TGCGCCAGCAGCTTGGAAAGGGGCGGCTCCTACGAGCAGTACTTC. Its translation is CASSLERGGSYEQYF. Combining the CDR3 with reference TRBV5-1 and TRBJ2-7 gives the whole variable domain KAGVTQTPRYLIKTRGQQVTLSCSPISGHRSVSWYQQTPGQGLQFLFEYFSETQRNKGNFPGRFSGRQFSNSRSEMNVSTLELGDSALYLCASSLERGGSYEQYFGPGTRLTVT.

The sample holds a few counts of this clonotype. The chain couples TRBV27 to TRBJ1-4; possible D gene TRBD1, 5 bases. Trimming removed 1 base from V and 7 bases from J, with 16 bases in between. Germline V gene sequence: CDR1 MNHEY, CDR2 SMNVEV (reference sequence). This CDR3 has 16 amino acids. CDR3 protein: CASSLFVGPQAEKLFF. The CDR3 DNA sequence: TGTGCCAGCAGTTTATTTGTGGGACCACAGGCTGAAAAACTGTTTTTT.

In the case of this clonotype: A read error may explain this, as a much larger clone is one base away. This rearrangement joins TRBV10-3 to TRBJ2-7; 8 nucleotides agree with TRBD1. The CDR3 sequence is 16 residues long. Looked up from germline, CDR1 is ENHRY and CDR2 is SYGVKD. The CDR3 loop is CAISDPGTGRTYELYF. In DNA form, the CDR3 reads TGTGCCATCAGTGACCCTGGGACAGGAAGAACCTACGAGCTGTACTTC.